Shown below are 9 T cell receptor gamma chains from a single sample sequenced in a study of gamma delta lymphoproliferative disorders and STAT genes. PBMCs from patients and controls supplied the genomic DNA for sequencing. TCRdb processed the multiplex PCR reads again with the CATT caller. The table has over a thousand gamma-chain clones, roughly 13% seen once. Sequencing was performed on blood. Receptor source: a human donor in good health.

The CDR3 reads CAAWDYKFGGPEIDYKKLF. DNA of the CDR3: TGTGCTGCGTGGGATTATAAGTTCGGGGGACCCGAGATTGATTATAAGAAACTCTTT. This sequence joins TRGV10 and TRGJ1 or TRGJ2. The J gene is absent in TCRdb and was assigned here via DNA matching to germline. TRGV10 is known as an ORF, though its function is uncertain. Germline trimming cut 8 bases from V and 5 bases from J; bases unmatched to any gene: 28. The CDR3 covers 19 residues.

This clone counts as medium-sized (0.01 to 0.1%). The chain recombines TRGV2 with TRGJ1 or TRGJ2. TCRdb leaves out the J gene; it was filled in here by matching the DNA to germline. The CDR3 loop spans 14 amino acids. The germline V gene has CDR1 EGSNGY and CDR2 YDSYNSKV. V was pared by 0 bases and J by 0 bases, with 2 bases of the junction left unmatched. DNA of the CDR3: TGTGCCACCTGGGACGGGCCGAATTATTATAAGAAACTCTTT. Its translation: CATWDGPNYYKKLF.

In its sample, this clone ranks as medium-sized. This chain links TRGV8 with TRGJ1 or TRGJ2. Matching the DNA to germline supplied the J gene, which TCRdb does not give. The J segment lost 3 bases and the V segment lost 5 bases, leaving 4 bases of the junction unmatched. The germline V gene encodes CDR1 VENAVY and CDR2 YDSYNSRV. The CDR3 totals 12 residues. The CDR3 loop is CATWALYYKKLF. The CDR3 DNA reads as TGTGCCACCTGGGCCCTTTATTATAAGAAACTCTTT.

By its share, this clone is medium-sized. The genes are TRGV9 and TRGJP1. Because TCRdb records no J gene, it was assigned here through a match of the DNA to germline. The germline V gene encodes CDR1 GITISATS and CDR2 ISYDGTV (reference sequence). The trim removed 5 bases at V and 10 bases at J, leaving 22 bases unmatched. The CDR3 loop spans 17 amino acids. The CDR3 sequence: CALWGAGQRRRDWFKIF. Here the CDR3 DNA reads TGTGCCTTGTGGGGGGCAGGCCAAAGGAGGAGGGATTGGTTCAAGATATTT.

In its sample, this clone ranks as medium-sized. At the DNA level, this CDR3 is encoded by other sequences in the same sample as well. This chain joins TRGV2 and TRGJ1 or TRGJ2. TCRdb offers no J gene call, so here the DNA was matched to germline to obtain one. The CDR3 runs to 12 residues. Unmatched junction bases numbered 0, after V lost 1 base and J lost 3 bases. Germline V gene data show CDR1 as EGSNGY and CDR2 as YDSYNSKV. CDR3 amino acids: CATWDGYYKKLF. Here the CDR3 DNA reads TGTGCCACCTGGGACGGTTATTATAAGAAACTCTTT.

By its share, this clone is medium-sized. No DNA is shown, since the ends of the CDR3 on it are uncertain; the CDR3 is the one TCRdb lists. The V gene was identified as TRGV11, while no J gene was called. TRGV11 is annotated as an ORF whose role is uncertain. The CDR3 has 18 amino acids, counting both end residues. The chain's CDR3 is CTTVPAGLGPLNYYKKLF.

This clone was picked up one time. The V call is TRGV10, the J call TRGJP1. The J gene was missing in TCRdb and was found by matching the end of the DNA to germline. TRGV10 is flagged as an ORF with uncertain function. This CDR3 spans 16 amino acids. V lost 8 bases to trimming and J lost 4 bases; unmatched junction nucleotides: 14. The CDR3 spells CAAWDFAGCTGWFKIF. Written as DNA, the CDR3 is TGTGCTGCGTGGGATTTTGCGGGCTGCACTGGTTGGTTCAAGATATTT.

This clone is deemed large (0.1 to 1%). The chain is built from TRGV2 and TRGJP2. Assignment of the J gene here rests on matching the DNA to germline, because TCRdb gives none. The CDR3 is 18 residues long. The V and J ends lost 0 bases and 1 base, in that order; junction bases with no gene match: 11. CDR1 is EGSNGY, CDR2 YDSYNSKV, per germline. CDR3: CATWDGLPRFSSDWIKTF. CDR3 in DNA: TGTGCCACCTGGGACGGGCTCCCACGGTTTAGTAGTGATTGGATCAAGACGTTT.

The CDR3 bases are TGTGCCACCTGGGACGATAACATTCCATGGGATGGTTGGTTCAAGATATTT. This sequence encodes CATWDDNIPWDGWFKIF. This rearrangement joins TRGV2 to TRGJP1. The J gene was missing in TCRdb and was found by matching the end of the DNA to germline. The CDR3 consists of 17 residues. Germline CDR1 is EGSNGY and CDR2 is YDSYNSKV. V was clipped by 2 bases and J by 7 bases; unmatched bases: 16.